This entry features one TCR beta chain sequence. Its specificity is not known. From germline, CDR1 is LGHNA and CDR2 YSLEER. The V end lost 1 base, the J end lost 2 bases, and 13 bases lay between the germline ends. This CDR3 region has 16 residues. The data belong to a study of blood T cells in healthy people across ages. Whole-study results and caveats: The CMV status of each donor remained undetermined, and this could have confounded shifts in expanded clonotypes. With naive T cell percentage, TCR beta diversity showed a strong correlation.

Then a second PCR, running roughly 7 to 11 cycles, was carried out with a sample-barcoded 5' primer and a J-beta primer mix. A single record per CDR3 protein comes from TCRdb applying MiXCR to the 5' RACE reads. The repertoire includes about 780,000 distinct CDR3 sequences, around 50% of them detected once, and roughly 18% sits in the top ten. This sequence was found in an elderly man in good health. The rearrangement links TRBV4-3 to TRBJ2-3; D might be TRBD2 (5 bases). The material sequenced was blood. CDR3 protein: CASSQAWRADTDTQYF. The CDR3 nucleotides read TGCGCCAGCAGCCAAGCCTGGCGGGCTGACACAGATACGCAGTATTTT.